A single sample gave rise to the 10 T cell receptor beta chains below, sequenced in a study of post-analysis software for immune sequencing data. Carried by the TCR beta cDNA libraries were unique molecular identifiers. TCRdb re-called the PCR reads through MiXCR, storing one row per CDR3 protein. The table has 150,000 to 200,000 distinct CDR3 sequences, 30% to 45% seen once. The sequencing used blood, collected after autologous hematopoietic stem cell transplantation. The receptors stem from a girl aged 10 to 17 with multiple sclerosis.

This clonotype was seen a few times. The chain recombines TRBV28 with TRBJ2-1, with a tentative D call TRBD2 (5 bases). This CDR3 has 15 residues. V was shortened by 3 bases and J by 4 bases, with 13 bases between the two germline ends. Germline assignment: CDR1 MDHEN and CDR2 SYDVKM. The CDR3 here is CASSFWAGQYNEQFF. The CDR3 region has the DNA TGTGCCAGCAGTTTCTGGGCGGGCCAGTACAATGAGCAGTTCTTC.

This clonotype was recorded at least ten times. The chain combines TRBV20-1 with TRBJ2-7, with a tentative D call TRBD2 (6 bases). Trimming took 5 bases from V and 5 from J, leaving 7 bases between them. Germline loops: CDR1 DFQATT, CDR2 SNEGSKA (reference sequence). This CDR3 is 10 amino acids long. CDR3 in DNA: TGCAGTGCTGCTAGCGACGAGCAGTACTTC. This gives the protein CSAASDEQYF.

This clonotype was detected a few times. The V call is TRBV24-1, the J call TRBJ2-1; 12 bases match TRBD2. Trimming removed 5 bases from V and 6 bases from J; junction bases left unmatched: 4. The CDR3 is made up of 15 amino acids. CDR1 and CDR2 (germline): KGHDR, SFDVKD. CDR3 DNA sequence: TGTGCCACCAGTGTAAGACTAGCGGGAGCCAATGAGCAGTTCTTC. Translation gives CATSVRLAGANEQFF.

Note on this clonotype: Germline and junction disagree at one end, which may indicate a read error. V is TRBV28 and J is TRBJ2-7; TRBD2 matches 10 bases. The CDR3 contains 15 residues. From germline, CDR1 is MDHEN and CDR2 SYDVKM. CDR3 coding DNA: TGTGCCGGCAGTGGCCCTACGCTAGCGGGAGACGAGCAGTACTTC. It translates to CAGSGPTLAGDEQYF.

About this clonotype itself: A read error may explain this, as a much larger clone is one base away. V and J are TRBV20-1 and TRBJ2-7; 13 positions match TRBD2. The CDR3 is 16 amino acids. The germline V gene has CDR1 DFQATT and CDR2 SNEGSKA (reference sequence). As DNA, the CDR3 is TGCGGTGCGACACCCCTACTAGCGGGGGGGCAATACGAGCAGTACTTC. Encoded protein: CGATPLLAGGQYEQYF.

This CDR3 is CASTRLAETTDTQYF. CDR3 sequence (DNA): TGTGCCAGCACCCGACTAGCGGAGACCACAGATACGCAGTATTTT. The J gene is TRBJ2-3, the V gene TRBV2; 9 nucleotides agree with TRBD2. V trimming: 7 bases; J trimming: 2 bases; junction bases outside the gene matches: 7. The V gene's germline CDR1 is SNHLY and CDR2 FYNNEI. The length of the CDR3 is 15 residues.

In the case of this clonotype: It may be a read error: a sequence one base away is much more abundant. The chain couples TRBV20-1 to TRBJ2-7; D unresolved. Looked up from germline, CDR1 is DFQATT and CDR2 is SNEGSKA (reference sequence). Between the trimmed V and J ends, which lost 5 bases and 5 bases, there was a span of 10 bases. This CDR3 has 11 residues. This CDR3 reads CSAPQTHEQYF. CDR3 DNA: TGCAGTGCTCCCCAGACTCACGAGCAGTACTTC.

The chain links TRBV11-2 to TRBJ2-1; D is perhaps TRBD1 or TRBD2 (5 bases each). Germline CDR1 and CDR2: SGHAT and FQNNGV. Between the trimmed V and J ends, which lost 10 bases and 1 base, there was a span of 17 bases. The CDR3 has 15 amino acids. The CDR3 nucleotides read TGTGCCATCGAGGGGCGGGCCCGTTCCTACAATGAGCAGTTCTTC. Its translation: CAIEGRARSYNEQFF.

The gene calls are TRBV12-5 and TRBJ2-1; 9 positions match TRBD2. The germline CDR1 and CDR2 sequences are LGHNT and FRNRAP. V shed 4 bases, J shed 6 bases, and the junction held 7 bases outside the gene matches. The CDR3 runs 15 residues. The CDR3 region is CASGSGLAGLNEQFF. CDR3 nucleotides: TGTGCTAGTGGTTCCGGGCTAGCGGGGCTCAATGAGCAGTTCTTC.

The chain combines TRBV4-1 with TRBJ1-1; D is possibly TRBD1 (5 bases). The CDR3 loop spans 18 amino acids. V was pared by 0 bases and J by 4 bases, with 21 bases between. Germline loops: CDR1 MGHRA, CDR2 YSYEKL. The CDR3 protein is CASSQDGAVVLKGTEAFF. In nucleotides, the CDR3 is TGCGCCAGCAGCCAAGATGGGGCGGTTGTCCTTAAGGGCACTGAAGCTTTCTTT.